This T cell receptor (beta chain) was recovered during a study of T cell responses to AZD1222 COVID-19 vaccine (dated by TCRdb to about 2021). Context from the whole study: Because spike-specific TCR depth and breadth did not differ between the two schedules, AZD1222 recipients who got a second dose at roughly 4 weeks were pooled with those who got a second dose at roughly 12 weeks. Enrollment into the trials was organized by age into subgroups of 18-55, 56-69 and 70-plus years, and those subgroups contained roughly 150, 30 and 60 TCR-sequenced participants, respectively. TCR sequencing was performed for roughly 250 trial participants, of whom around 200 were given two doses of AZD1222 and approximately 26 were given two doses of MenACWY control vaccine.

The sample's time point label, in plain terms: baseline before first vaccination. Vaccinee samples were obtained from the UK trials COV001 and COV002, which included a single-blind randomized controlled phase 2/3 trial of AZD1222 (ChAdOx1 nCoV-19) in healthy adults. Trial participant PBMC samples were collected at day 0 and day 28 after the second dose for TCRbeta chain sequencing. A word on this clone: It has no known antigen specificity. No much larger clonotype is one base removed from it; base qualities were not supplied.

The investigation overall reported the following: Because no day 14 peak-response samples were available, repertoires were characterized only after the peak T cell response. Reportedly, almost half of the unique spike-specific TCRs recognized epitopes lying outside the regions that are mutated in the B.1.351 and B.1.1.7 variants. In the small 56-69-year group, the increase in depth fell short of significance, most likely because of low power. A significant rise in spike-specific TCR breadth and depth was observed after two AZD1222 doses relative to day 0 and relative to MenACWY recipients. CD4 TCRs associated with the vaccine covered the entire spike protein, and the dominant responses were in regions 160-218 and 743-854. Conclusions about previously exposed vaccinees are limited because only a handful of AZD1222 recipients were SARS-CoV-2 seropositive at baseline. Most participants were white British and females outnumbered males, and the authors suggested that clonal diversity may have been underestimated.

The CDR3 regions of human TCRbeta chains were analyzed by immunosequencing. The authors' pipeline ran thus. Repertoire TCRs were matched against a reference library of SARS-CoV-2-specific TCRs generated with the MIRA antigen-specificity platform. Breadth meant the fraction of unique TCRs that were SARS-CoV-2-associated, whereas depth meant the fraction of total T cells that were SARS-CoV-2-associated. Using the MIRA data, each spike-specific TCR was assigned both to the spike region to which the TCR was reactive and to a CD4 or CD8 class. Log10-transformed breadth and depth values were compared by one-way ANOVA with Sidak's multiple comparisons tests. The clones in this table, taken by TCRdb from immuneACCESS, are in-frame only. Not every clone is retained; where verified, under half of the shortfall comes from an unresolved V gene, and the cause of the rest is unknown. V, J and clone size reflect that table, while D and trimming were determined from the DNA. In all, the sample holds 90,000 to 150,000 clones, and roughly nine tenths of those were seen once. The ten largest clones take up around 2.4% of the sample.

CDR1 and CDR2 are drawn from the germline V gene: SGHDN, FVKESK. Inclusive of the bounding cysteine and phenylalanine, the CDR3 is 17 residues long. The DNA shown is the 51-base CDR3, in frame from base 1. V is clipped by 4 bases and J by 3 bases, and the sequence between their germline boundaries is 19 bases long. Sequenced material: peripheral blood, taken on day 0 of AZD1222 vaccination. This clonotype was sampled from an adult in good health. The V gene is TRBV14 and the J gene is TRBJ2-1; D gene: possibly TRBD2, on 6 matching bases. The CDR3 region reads CASSPGRPSEGYNEQFF. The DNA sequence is TGTGCCAGCAGCCCAGGGAGGCCTAGCGAGGGCTACAATGAGCAGTTCTTC.